The present TCR beta chain was sequenced within a study of patients and donors after allogeneic stem cell transplantation. CDR3 length: 13 residues. Germline V CDR1 and CDR2: SGHDN, FVKESK. With 4 bases clipped from V and 8 bases from J, the junction kept 7 bases outside the gene matches. This clonotype was detected a few times. TCRdb re-analysed the RT-PCR reads in MiXCR, keeping a single row per CDR3 protein. Of some 230,000 distinct CDR3 sequences listed, 13% to 15% are singletons. V is TRBV14 and J is TRBJ1-1; TRBD1 matches 7 bases. The sequence was collected from a human donor who was either an allogeneic HSCT recipient or a stem cell or donor lymphocyte infusion donor (not recorded which). It is not recorded whose cells these are; they may come from a transplant donor. The sample comprised blood, either unsorted or a sorted T cell fraction (not recorded which). As DNA, the CDR3 is TGTGCCAGCAGCCCCCTGGGGACAGCGGAAGCTTTCTTT. Its protein is CASSPLGTAEAFF.